This TCR beta chain is from a study of ipilimumab plus nivolumab after autologous stem cell transplantation. As for the study in general: A median of 8 nivolumab and 4 to 6 ipilimumab doses were given. The DLBCL group included primary refractory and relapsed cases.

Germline V gene data show CDR1 as MNHNS and CDR2 as SASEGT. This CDR3 is 14 amino acids long. V gave up 6 bases and J gave up 4 bases, with 12 bases separating them. This clone was counted between two and nine times. Its cognate antigen is unknown. Study-wide findings and caveats: The authors say TCR, Treg and microbiome findings warrant further study.

Assay: immunoSEQ multiplex PCR; the TCRdb copy retains only in-frame clones and omits some. The table records 15,000 to 20,000 clones, around 82% of them present only once. The chain links TRBV6-1 to TRBJ1-4, with D possibly being TRBD1 (5 bases). The source material was PBMCs, sampled in a trial of ipilimumab plus nivolumab as post-transplant consolidation. The receptor was isolated from a male donor with diffuse large B-cell lymphoma. Here the CDR3 DNA reads TGTGCCAGCAGAGGGACGCTTTATAATGAAAAACTGTTTTTT. Its translation: CASRGTLYNEKLFF.